Listed below are T cell receptor beta chains from one sample, sequenced in a study of read filtering for tumor transcriptome and immune sequencing. TCRdb re-called the reads through MiXCR, storing one row per CDR3 protein. The sample yields some 40,000 distinct CDR3 sequences, approximately 15% seen once. What was sequenced was a population of CD138-negative cells sorted from bone marrow. The source of these receptors is a donor over 35 with multiple myeloma. Each CDR3 is given with its conserved first and last residue. D genes are given only for firm matches. Clone size is not always given. Where it is, it says once, few, many or a class for expanded clones.

cdr3_aa cdr3_nt j_call d_call clone_size v_call
CASSFSGDGTQYF TGCGCCAGCAGCTTTAGCGGGGACGGGACCCAGTACTTC TRBJ2-5 TRBD2 many TRBV5-1
CASSLTVTDTQYF TGTGCCAGCAGCCTCACGGTCACAGATACGCAGTATTTT TRBJ2-3 NA many TRBV13
CASSPWGSSGTEAFF TGCGCCAGCAGCCCTTGGGGGTCCTCGGGCACTGAAGCTTTCTTT TRBJ1-1 NA many TRBV4-1
CASSPEGAWSKNIQYF TGCGCCAGCAGCCCCGAGGGGGCTTGGAGCAAAAACATTCAGTACTTC TRBJ2-4 TRBD1 many TRBV5-1
CATSRGTGGTGELFF TGTGCCACCAGCAGAGGGACAGGGGGCACCGGGGAGCTGTTTTTT TRBJ2-2 TRBD1 many TRBV15
CSVVGYTDPAFF TGCAGCGTTGTGGGATACACCGATCCAGCTTTCTTT TRBJ1-1 NA many TRBV29-1
CASSIEGIGSYTF TGTGCCAGTAGTATAGAAGGCATCGGGAGCTACACCTTC TRBJ1-2 NA many TRBV19
CAISDSWNEQYF TGTGCCATCAGTGACAGCTGGAACGAGCAGTACTTC TRBJ2-7 NA many TRBV10-3
CISVPEAGTDTQYF NA TRBJ2-3 NA many TRBV7-5
CASSEPTAPYTQYF TGTGCCAGCAGTGAACCAACAGCCCCCTATACGCAGTATTTT TRBJ2-3 NA many TRBV2
CASSQDIVQGNQPQHF TGCGCCAGCAGCCAAGATATTGTGCAGGGTAATCAGCCCCAGCATTTT TRBJ1-5 NA few TRBV4-1
CSAIRTSGGPIGELFF TGCAGTGCAATCAGGACTAGCGGGGGGCCGATCGGGGAGCTGTTTTTT TRBJ2-2 TRBD2 many TRBV20-1
CSATYKGTEAFF TGCAGTGCTACCTACAAGGGCACTGAAGCTTTCTTT TRBJ1-1 NA many TRBV20-1
CASSSGLAGGLYNEQFF TGTGCCAGCAGCTCGGGACTAGCGGGGGGACTTTACAATGAGCAGTTCTTC TRBJ2-1 TRBD2 many TRBV13
CASSSREPTYNSPLHF TGCGCCAGCAGCTCCCGGGAGCCTACCTATAATTCACCCCTCCACTTT TRBJ1-6 NA many TRBV5-1
CASSPSGERKQPQHF TGTGCCAGCAGCCCATCAGGGGAACGCAAGCAGCCCCAGCATTTT TRBJ1-5 NA many TRBV7-2
CASSEDYTGELFF TGTGCCAGCAGCGAAGACTACACCGGGGAGCTGTTTTTT TRBJ2-2 NA many TRBV7-3
CASSLSEGEAFF TGTGCCAGCAGTTTATCTGAGGGCGAAGCTTTCTTT TRBJ1-1 NA many TRBV28
CASSLGPRAEAFF TGTGCCAGCAGCTTAGGACCGAGGGCTGAAGCTTTCTTT TRBJ1-1 NA many TRBV7-3
CASSPGTGRTGELFF TGTGCCAGCAGCCCCGGGACAGGGCGGACCGGGGAGCTGTTTTTT TRBJ2-2 TRBD1 NA TRBV7-8
CASSLGQGPETQYF TGTGCCAGCAGCTTAGGTCAGGGGCCAGAGACCCAGTACTTC TRBJ2-5 NA medium-sized TRBV7-9
CASSETRGKTNQPQHF TGTGCCAGCAGTGAAACCCGGGGGAAAACCAATCAGCCCCAGCATTTT TRBJ1-5 NA many TRBV2
CASSPGDSYNEQFF TGTGCCAGCTCCCCGGGGGACTCTTACAATGAGCAGTTCTTC TRBJ2-1 NA many TRBV18
CASSPGHFRDTEAFF TGTGCCAGCAGTCCCGGTCATTTTAGGGACACTGAAGCTTTCTTT TRBJ1-1 NA few TRBV6-6
CASSQGTRATEAFF TGTGCCAGCAGCCAGGGGACTAGGGCCACTGAAGCTTTCTTT TRBJ1-1 NA many TRBV3-1
CASSLPGQVVYF TGCGCCAGCAGCTTGCCGGGACAGGTTGTGTACTTC TRBJ2-7 TRBD1 few TRBV5-1
CATSDPSATSGGGETQYF TGTGCCACCAGTGATCCCTCTGCCACTAGCGGGGGAGGTGAGACCCAGTACTTC TRBJ2-5 TRBD2 many TRBV24-1
CSASRQGANQPQHF TGCAGTGCTAGTAGGCAGGGGGCGAATCAGCCCCAGCATTTT TRBJ1-5 TRBD1 many TRBV20-1
CASSLQGSTEAFF TGTGCCAGCAGCCTACAGGGAAGCACTGAAGCTTTCTTT TRBJ1-1 NA NA TRBV11-2
CASISGGGSYNEQFF TGTGCCAGCATCAGTGGGGGGGGCAGCTACAATGAGCAGTTCTTC TRBJ2-1 NA many TRBV11-2
CASTLQGPAFF TGTGCCAGCACCCTACAGGGCCCCGCTTTCTTT TRBJ1-1 NA many TRBV6-2/TRBV6-3
CASSLRGVGETQYF TGTGCCAGCAGCTTGAGGGGGGTGGGTGAGACCCAGTACTTC TRBJ2-5 NA many TRBV11-3
CASSQEGVYNSPLHF TGCGCCAGCAGCCAAGAAGGGGTCTATAATTCACCCCTCCACTTT TRBJ1-6 NA NA TRBV4-3
CASSWTSGADTQYF TGTGCCAGCAGTTGGACTAGCGGGGCAGATACGCAGTATTTT TRBJ2-3 TRBD2 many TRBV6-2/TRBV6-3
CSAEADGRVRAGGSYEQYF TGCAGTGCCGAGGCGGACGGAAGGGTAAGAGCGGGAGGCTCCTACGAGCAGTACTTC TRBJ2-7 TRBD2 NA TRBV20-1
CASSSPGQGSDTQYF TGTGCCAGCAGTTCTCCGGGACAGGGATCAGATACGCAGTATTTT TRBJ2-3 TRBD1 many TRBV7-3
CASSLGQSNTGELFF TGTGCCAGCAGCCTGGGACAATCGAACACCGGGGAGCTGTTTTTT TRBJ2-2 NA many TRBV5-5
CSVTLAYEQYF TGCAGCGTTACTCTGGCCTACGAGCAGTACTTC TRBJ2-7 NA many TRBV29-1
CASSQAKDMEGAGEAFF TGTGCCAGCAGCCAAGCCAAAGATATGGAAGGGGCCGGGGAAGCTTTCTTT TRBJ1-1 NA many TRBV3-2
CASSLVTDNEKLFF TGCGCCAGCAGCTTGGTGACGGATAATGAAAAACTGTTTTTT TRBJ1-4 NA many TRBV5-1
CASSVEQAGDTGELFF TGTGCCAGCAGCGTAGAACAGGCGGGTGACACCGGGGAGCTGTTTTTT TRBJ2-2 NA many TRBV9